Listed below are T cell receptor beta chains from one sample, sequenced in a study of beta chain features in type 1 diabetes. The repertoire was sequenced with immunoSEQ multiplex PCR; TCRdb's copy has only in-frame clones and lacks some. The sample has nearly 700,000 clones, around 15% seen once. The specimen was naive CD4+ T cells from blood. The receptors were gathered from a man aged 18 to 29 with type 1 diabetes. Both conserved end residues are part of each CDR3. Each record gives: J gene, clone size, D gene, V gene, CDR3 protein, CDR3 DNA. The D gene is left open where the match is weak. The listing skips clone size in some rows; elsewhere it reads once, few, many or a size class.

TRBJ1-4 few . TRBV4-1 CASSQDDKAEYRKLFF TGCGCCAGCAGCCAAGATGATAAGGCGGAATATCGAAAACTGTTTTTT
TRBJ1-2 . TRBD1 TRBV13 CASSLDRGPEFGYTF TGTGCCAGCAGCTTGGACAGGGGGCCCGAATTTGGCTACACCTTC
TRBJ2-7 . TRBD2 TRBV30 CAWRGKLAASSDEQYF TGTGCCTGGAGGGGAAAACTAGCGGCCTCCTCCGACGAGCAGTACTTC
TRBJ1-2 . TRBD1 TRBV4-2 CASSQVDREDGYTF TGTGCCAGCAGCCAAGTTGACAGGGAGGATGGCTACACCTTC
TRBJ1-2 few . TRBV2 CASSDGRENGYTF TGTGCCAGCAGTGACGGACGGGAGAATGGCTACACCTTC
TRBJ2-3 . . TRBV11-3 CASRGAEDTQYF TGTGCCAGCCGGGGGGCGGAGGATACGCAGTATTTT
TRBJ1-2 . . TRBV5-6 CASSLELSGPLSGYTF TGTGCCAGCAGCTTGGAACTATCAGGGCCTTTATCCGGCTACACCTTC
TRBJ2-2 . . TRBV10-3 CAISELPGGGELFF TGTGCCATCAGTGAACTCCCCGGGGGCGGGGAGCTGTTTTTT
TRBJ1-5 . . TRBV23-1 CASSQSKTDSNQPQHF TGCGCCAGCAGTCAATCGAAGACAGATAGCAATCAGCCCCAGCATTTT
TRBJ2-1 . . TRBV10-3 CAISGRQIHYNEQFF TGTGCCATCAGTGGCAGACAAATACACTACAATGAGCAGTTCTTC
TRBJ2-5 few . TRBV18 CASSPRADTQETQYF TGTGCCAGCTCACCTAGGGCAGATACTCAAGAGACCCAGTACTTC
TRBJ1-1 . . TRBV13 CASSLGLQGILSVAEAFF TGTGCCAGCAGCTTAGGGCTTCAGGGGATCCTGAGTGTCGCTGAAGCTTTCTTT
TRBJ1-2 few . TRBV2 CAIRPSGAYGYTF TGTGCCATCCGGCCTTCAGGGGCTTATGGCTACACCTTC
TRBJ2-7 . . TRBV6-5 CASSYSRREVTEQYF TGTGCCAGCAGTTACTCGAGGCGCGAGGTAACCGAGCAGTACTTC
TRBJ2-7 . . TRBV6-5 CASRPGQGTSEQYF TGTGCCAGCAGGCCCGGGCAGGGCACTTCCGAGCAGTACTTC
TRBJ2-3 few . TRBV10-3 CAIRSTDTQYF TGTGCCATCAGATCCACAGATACGCAGTATTTT
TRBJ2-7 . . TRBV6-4 CASSAGSSYEQYF TGTGCCAGCAGTGCAGGGAGCTCCTACGAGCAGTACTTC
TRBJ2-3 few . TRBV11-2 CASGHTDTQYF TGTGCCAGCGGCCACACAGATACGCAGTATTTT
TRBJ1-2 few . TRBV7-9 CASSLGGPYGYTF TGTGCCAGCAGCCTAGGAGGACCATATGGCTACACCTTC
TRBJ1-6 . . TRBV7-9 CAQHSGTVGSPLHF TGTGCCCAGCATAGTGGGACGGTCGGTTCACCCCTCCACTTT
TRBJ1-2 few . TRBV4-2 CATPPRGRSNYGYTF TGTGCCACCCCACCCCGGGGCAGGAGCAACTATGGCTACACCTTC
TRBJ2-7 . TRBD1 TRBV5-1 CASSPRTGVTGEQYF TGCGCCAGCAGCCCTCGGACAGGGGTCACTGGAGAGCAGTACTTC
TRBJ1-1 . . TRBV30 CAWSRTANTEAFF TGTGCCTGGAGCCGTACGGCGAACACTGAAGCTTTCTTT
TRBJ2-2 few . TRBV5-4 CASSKTGSGELFF TGTGCCAGCAGCAAGACAGGTTCCGGGGAGCTGTTTTTT
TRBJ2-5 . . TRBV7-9 CASSSVRRGEETQYF TGTGCCAGCAGCTCAGTTCGAAGGGGTGAGGAGACCCAGTACTTC
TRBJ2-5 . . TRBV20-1 CSAISRETQYF TGCAGTGCTATTTCCCGGGAGACCCAGTACTTC
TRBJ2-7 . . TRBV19 CASSQSGSGKGKTYEQYF TGTGCCAGTAGTCAGAGCGGGTCGGGGAAGGGTAAGACCTACGAGCAGTACTTC
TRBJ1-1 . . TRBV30 CAWSVLSAMNTEAFF TGTGCCTGGAGTGTCCTCTCCGCTATGAACACTGAAGCTTTCTTT
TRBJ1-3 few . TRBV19 CASRDHQGSFTPSGNTIYF TGTGCCAGTAGGGACCACCAGGGGTCCTTCACTCCCTCTGGAAACACCATATATTTT
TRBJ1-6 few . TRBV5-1 CASSLGYVDSPLHF TGCGCCAGCAGCCTAGGGTACGTGGATTCACCCCTCCACTTT
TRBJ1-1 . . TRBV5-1 CASSLAGARDTEAFF TGCGCCAGCAGCTTGGCGGGGGCGAGGGACACTGAAGCTTTCTTT
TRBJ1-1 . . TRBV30 CAWTGGGSNTEAFF TGTGCCTGGACCGGGGGGGGATCGAACACTGAAGCTTTCTTT
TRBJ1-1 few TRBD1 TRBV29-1 CSGQGTNTEAFF TGCAGCGGACAGGGGACGAACACTGAAGCTTTCTTT
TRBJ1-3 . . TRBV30 CACQGTAGNTIYF TGTGCCTGCCAGGGGACTGCTGGAAACACCATATATTTT
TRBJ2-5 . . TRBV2 CASKTGGETQYF TGTGCCAGCAAGACAGGTGGAGAGACCCAGTACTTC
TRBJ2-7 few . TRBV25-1 CASSEQGANYEQYF TGTGCCAGCAGTGAACAGGGAGCGAACTACGAGCAGTACTTC
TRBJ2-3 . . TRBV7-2 CASSPRTDTQYF TGTGCCAGCAGCCCACGCACAGATACGCAGTATTTT
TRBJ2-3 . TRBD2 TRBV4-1 CASSQADGSGGVPDTQYF TGCGCCAGCAGCCAAGCAGATGGTAGCGGGGGGGTCCCAGATACGCAGTATTTT
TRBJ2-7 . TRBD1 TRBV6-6 CASSPGTASYEQYF TGTGCCAGCAGTCCCGGGACAGCCTCCTACGAGCAGTACTTC
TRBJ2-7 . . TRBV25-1 CDSSEVYYEQYF TGTGACAGCAGTGAGGTCTACTACGAGCAGTACTTC
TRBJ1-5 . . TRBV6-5 CASSYPMGLQPQHF TGTGCCAGCAGTTACCCTATGGGTCTTCAGCCCCAGCATTTT
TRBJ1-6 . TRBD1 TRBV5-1 CASSSGQGNNSPLHF TGCGCCAGCAGCTCCGGACAGGGGAATAATTCACCCCTCCACTTT
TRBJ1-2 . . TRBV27 CASRSAVSGYTF TGTGCCAGCAGATCGGCTGTCTCTGGCTACACCTTC
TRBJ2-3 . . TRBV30 CAWKVGGPQYF TGTGCCTGGAAGGTCGGGGGGCCGCAGTATTTT
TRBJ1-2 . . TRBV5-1 CASSRGAGEGYTF TGCGCCAGCAGCCGTGGGGCCGGGGAAGGCTACACCTTC
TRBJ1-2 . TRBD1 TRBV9 CASSVGQGEGGYTF TGTGCCAGCAGCGTAGGCCAGGGGGAAGGTGGCTACACCTTC
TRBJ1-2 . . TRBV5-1 CASRTGSGYGYTF TGCGCCAGCAGAACAGGGTCAGGCTATGGCTACACCTTC
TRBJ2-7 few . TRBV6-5 CASRPRDWYEQYF TGTGCCAGCAGGCCCCGGGACTGGTACGAGCAGTACTTC
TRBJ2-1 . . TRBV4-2 CASSQDIGEREQFF TGTGCCAGCAGCCAAGATATCGGGGAGAGGGAGCAGTTCTTC
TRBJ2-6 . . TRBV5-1 CASSSTGAGANVLTF TGCGCCAGCAGCTCCACAGGCGCTGGGGCCAACGTCCTGACTTTC
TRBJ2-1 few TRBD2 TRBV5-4 CASSFRRLAENEQFF TGTGCCAGCAGCTTTCGAAGACTAGCGGAAAATGAGCAGTTCTTC
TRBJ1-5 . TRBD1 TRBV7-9 CASGDRDNQPQHF TGTGCCTCGGGGGACAGGGACAATCAGCCCCAGCATTTT
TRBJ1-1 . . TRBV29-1 CSVEDQWGQAFF TGCAGCGTTGAAGATCAATGGGGGCAAGCTTTCTTT
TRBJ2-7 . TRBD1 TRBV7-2 CASSLNRDRGYEQYF TGTGCCAGCAGTCTTAACCGGGACAGGGGATACGAGCAGTACTTC
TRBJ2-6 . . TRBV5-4 CASSYQEAGANVLTF TGTGCCAGCAGCTATCAGGAGGCGGGGGCCAACGTCCTGACTTTC
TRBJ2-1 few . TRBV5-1 CASSLLSGGRDNEQFF TGCGCCAGCAGCCTCCTCAGTGGCGGTCGGGACAATGAGCAGTTCTTC
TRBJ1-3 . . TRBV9 CASSVDIGNTIYF TGTGCCAGCAGCGTGGACATTGGAAACACCATATATTTT
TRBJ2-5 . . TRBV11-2 CASSFGAAQYF TGTGCCAGCAGCTTCGGGGCGGCCCAGTACTTC